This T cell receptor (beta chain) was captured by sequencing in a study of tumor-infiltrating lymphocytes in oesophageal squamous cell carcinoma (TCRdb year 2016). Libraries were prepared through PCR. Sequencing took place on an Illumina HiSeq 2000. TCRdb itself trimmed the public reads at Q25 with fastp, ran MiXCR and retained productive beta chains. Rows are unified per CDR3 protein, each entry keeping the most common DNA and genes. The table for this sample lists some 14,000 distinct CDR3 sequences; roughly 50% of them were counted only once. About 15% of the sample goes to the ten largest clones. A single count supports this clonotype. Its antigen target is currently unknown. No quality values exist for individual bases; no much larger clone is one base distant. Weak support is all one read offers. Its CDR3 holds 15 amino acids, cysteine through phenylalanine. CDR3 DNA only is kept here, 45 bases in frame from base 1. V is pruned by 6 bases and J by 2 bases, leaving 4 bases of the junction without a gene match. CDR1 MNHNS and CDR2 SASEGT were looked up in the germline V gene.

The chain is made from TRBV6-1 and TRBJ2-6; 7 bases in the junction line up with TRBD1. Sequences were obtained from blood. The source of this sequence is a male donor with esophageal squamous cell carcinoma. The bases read TGTGCCAGCAGCCACGACAGGGCTGGGGCCAACGTCCTGACTTTC. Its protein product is CASSHDRAGANVLTF.